A few counts support the clone carrying this TCR beta chain. Germline V lookup: CDR1 LNHDA, CDR2 SQIVND (reference sequence). Trimming removed 7 bases at V and 0 bases at J, with 13 bases between. This CDR3 has 15 amino acids. As to time point: patch test 2, 6 weeks after DPC sensitization. Sample treatment: therapeutic diphenylcyclopropenone sensitization with weekly scalp DPC. The data are from a study of human T cells and chemical hapten exposure. MiXCR was run by TCRdb on the RACE reads, yielding one entry per CDR3 protein. The sample holds approximately 87,000 distinct CDR3 sequences, over 9.5% seen once.

The sequence came from a woman aged 40 to 50 with alopecia areata. Some clones in this sample may be carry-over from other donors' samples. Sequenced here: whole blood, sampled in connection with sensitization to the hapten diphenylcyclopropenone (DPC). The J gene is TRBJ2-4, the V gene TRBV19, with D perhaps matching TRBD1 or TRBD2 (5 bases each). CDR3 amino acids: CASKPGPLAKNIQYF. In DNA, the CDR3 is TGTGCCAGTAAACCGGGACCTCTAGCCAAAAACATTCAGTACTTC.